The clone carrying this T cell receptor beta chain has more than one count but fewer than ten. The data belong to a study of blood T cell repertoires in COVID-19. The overall study: Samples of COVID-19 (acute and convalescent) were obtained from the United States, Italy and Spain. The cDNA or gDNA used as material had been derived from T cells, B-cell-depleted T cells, or PBMCs.

As handled by the study authors: How many nucleated cells were present was estimated from reference gene primer amplification. The repertoire was sequenced with immunoSEQ multiplex PCR; TCRdb's copy has only in-frame clones and lacks some. The DNA was the basis for D and trimming; V, J and clone size are from that table. This table holds around 270,000 clones, 84% found once. V was trimmed by 5 bases and J by 0 bases, leaving 13 bases between them. CDR1 is SGHTA and CDR2 is FQGNSA in the germline V gene. The CDR3 length is 15 residues. This TCR was recovered from a woman aged 40 to 55 who had recovered from COVID-19. The specimen was peripheral blood. The J gene is TRBJ1-2, the V gene TRBV7-2; D uncertain. CDR3 nucleotide sequence: TGTGCCAGCAGCATAATCCGGGAGGCTAACTATGGCTACACCTTC. As protein: CASSIIREANYGYTF.